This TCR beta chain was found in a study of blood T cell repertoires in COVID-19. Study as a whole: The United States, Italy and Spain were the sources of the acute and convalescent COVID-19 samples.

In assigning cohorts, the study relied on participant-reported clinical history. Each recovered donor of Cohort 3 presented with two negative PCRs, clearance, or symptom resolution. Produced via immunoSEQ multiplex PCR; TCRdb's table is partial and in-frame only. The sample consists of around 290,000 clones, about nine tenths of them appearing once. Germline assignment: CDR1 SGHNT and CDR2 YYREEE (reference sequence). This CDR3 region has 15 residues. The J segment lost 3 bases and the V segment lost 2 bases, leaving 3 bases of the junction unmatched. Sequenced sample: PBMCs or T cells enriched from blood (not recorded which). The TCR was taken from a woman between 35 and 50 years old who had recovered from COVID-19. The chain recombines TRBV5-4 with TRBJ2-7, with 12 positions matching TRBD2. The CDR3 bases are TGTGCCAGCAGCTTACGACTAGCGGGAGACTACGAGCAGTACTTC. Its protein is CASSLRLAGDYEQYF.